This TCR beta chain is from a study of T cells after yellow fever vaccination. Broader study findings: It was a weaker secondary response, yet one that peaked faster, at day 5 versus 15.

This clonotype was counted at least ten times. Its target is unknown. V was cut by 5 bases and J by 0 bases, with 10 bases left in between. The CDR3 covers 14 residues. CDR1 and CDR2 from the germline V gene are DFQATT and SNEGSKA (reference sequence). Via MiXCR, TCRdb re-called the 5' RACE reads, giving one row per CDR3 protein. Of fewer than 400,000 distinct CDR3 sequences listed, over 5% are singletons. This rearrangement joins TRBV20-1 to TRBJ2-2; D is possibly TRBD1 (5 bases). This receptor was taken from a man aged 25-45 years who received the YFV17D yellow fever vaccine. Sequenced material: PBMCs, taken 5 days after the yellow fever booster vaccination. The CDR3 spells CSARWGANTGELFF. The CDR3 coding sequence is TGCAGTGCTCGGTGGGGCGCGAACACCGGGGAGCTGTTTTTT.